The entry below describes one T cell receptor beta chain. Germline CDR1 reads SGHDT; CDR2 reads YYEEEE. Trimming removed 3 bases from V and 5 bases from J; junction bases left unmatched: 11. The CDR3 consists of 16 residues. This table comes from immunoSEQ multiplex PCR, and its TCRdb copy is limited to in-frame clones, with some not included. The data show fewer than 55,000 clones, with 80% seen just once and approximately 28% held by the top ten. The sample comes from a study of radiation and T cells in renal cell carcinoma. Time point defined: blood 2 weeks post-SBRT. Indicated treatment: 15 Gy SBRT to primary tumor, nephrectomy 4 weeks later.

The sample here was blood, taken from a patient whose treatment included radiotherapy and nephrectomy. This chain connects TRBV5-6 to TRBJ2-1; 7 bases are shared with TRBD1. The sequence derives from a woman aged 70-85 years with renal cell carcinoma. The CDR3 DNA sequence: TGTGCCAGCAGCTCGTTCGACAGGGAGTATAACAATGAGCAGTTCTTC. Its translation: CASSSFDREYNNEQFF.